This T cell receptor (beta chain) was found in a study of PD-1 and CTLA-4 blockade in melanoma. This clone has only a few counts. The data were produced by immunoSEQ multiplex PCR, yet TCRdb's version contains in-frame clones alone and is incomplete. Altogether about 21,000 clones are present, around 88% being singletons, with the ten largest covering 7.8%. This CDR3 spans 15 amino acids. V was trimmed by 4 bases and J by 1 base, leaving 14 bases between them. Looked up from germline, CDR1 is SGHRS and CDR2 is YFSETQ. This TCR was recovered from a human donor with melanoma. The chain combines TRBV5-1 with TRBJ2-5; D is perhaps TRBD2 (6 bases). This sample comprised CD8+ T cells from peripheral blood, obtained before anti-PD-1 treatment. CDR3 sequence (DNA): TGCGCCAGCAGCCCCTACGGGGGACCCCAAGAGACCCAGTACTTC. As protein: CASSPYGGPQETQYF. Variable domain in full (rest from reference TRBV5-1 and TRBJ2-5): KAGVTQTPRYLIKTRGQQVTLSCSPISGHRSVSWYQQTPGQGLQFLFEYFSETQRNKGNFPGRFSGRQFSNSRSEMNVSTLELGDSALYLCASSPYGGPQETQYFGPGTRLLVL.